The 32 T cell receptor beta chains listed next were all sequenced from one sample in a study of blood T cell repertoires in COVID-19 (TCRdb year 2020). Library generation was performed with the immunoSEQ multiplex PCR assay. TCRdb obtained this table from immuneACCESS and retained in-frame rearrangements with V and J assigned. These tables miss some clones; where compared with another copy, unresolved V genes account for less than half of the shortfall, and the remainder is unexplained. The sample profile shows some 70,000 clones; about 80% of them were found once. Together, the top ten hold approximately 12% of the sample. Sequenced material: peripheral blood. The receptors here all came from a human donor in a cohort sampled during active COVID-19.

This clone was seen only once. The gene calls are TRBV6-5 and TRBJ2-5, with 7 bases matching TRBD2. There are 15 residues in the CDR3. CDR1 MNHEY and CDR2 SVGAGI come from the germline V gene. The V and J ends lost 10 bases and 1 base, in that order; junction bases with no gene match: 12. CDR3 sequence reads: CATRALGTTQETQYF. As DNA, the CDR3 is TGTGCCACAAGGGCCCTCGGGACTACCCAAGAGACCCAGTACTTC.

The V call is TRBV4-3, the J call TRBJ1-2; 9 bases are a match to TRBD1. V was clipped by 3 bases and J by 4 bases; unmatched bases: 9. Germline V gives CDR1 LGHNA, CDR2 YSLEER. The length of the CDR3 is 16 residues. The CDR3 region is CASSQGVTGGGYGYTF. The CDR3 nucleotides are TGCGCCAGCAGCCAGGGGGTCACAGGGGGCGGCTATGGCTACACCTTC.

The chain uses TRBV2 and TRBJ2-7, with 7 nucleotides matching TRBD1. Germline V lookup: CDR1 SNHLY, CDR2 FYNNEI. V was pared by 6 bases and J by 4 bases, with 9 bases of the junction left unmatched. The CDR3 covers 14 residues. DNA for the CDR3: TGTGCCAGCAGCGCACTAGGGGGCCCTTACGAGCAGTACGTC. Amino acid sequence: CASSALGGPYEQYV.

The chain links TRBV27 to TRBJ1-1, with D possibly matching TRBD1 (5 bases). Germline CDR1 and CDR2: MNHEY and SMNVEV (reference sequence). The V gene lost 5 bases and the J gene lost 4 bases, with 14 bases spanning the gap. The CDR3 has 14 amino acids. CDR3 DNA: TGTGCCAGCAGTCCGCTCGGGGGTGGCACTGAAGCTTTCTTT. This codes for CASSPLGGGTEAFF.

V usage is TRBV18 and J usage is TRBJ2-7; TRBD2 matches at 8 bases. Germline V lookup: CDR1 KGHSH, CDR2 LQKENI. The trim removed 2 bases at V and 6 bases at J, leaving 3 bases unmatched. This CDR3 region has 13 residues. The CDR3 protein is CASSPSGSLEQYV. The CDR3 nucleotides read TGTGCCAGCTCACCAAGCGGGAGTCTCGAGCAGTACGTC.

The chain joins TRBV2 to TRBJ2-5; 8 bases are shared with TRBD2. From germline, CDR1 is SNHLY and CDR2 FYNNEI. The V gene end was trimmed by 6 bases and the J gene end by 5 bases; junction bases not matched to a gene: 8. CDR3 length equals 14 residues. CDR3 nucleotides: TGTGCCAGCAGAATCTGGACGGGAGGGGAGACCCAGTACTTC. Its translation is CASRIWTGGETQYF.

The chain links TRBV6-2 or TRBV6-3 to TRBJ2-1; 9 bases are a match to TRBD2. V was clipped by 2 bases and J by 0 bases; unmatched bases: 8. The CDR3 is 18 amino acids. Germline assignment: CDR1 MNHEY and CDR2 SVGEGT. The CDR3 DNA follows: TGTGCCAGCAGTTACGGAAGCGGGGGGTCCCGCTCCTACAATGAGCAGTTCTTC. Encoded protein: CASSYGSGGSRSYNEQFF.

The CDR3 DNA is TGTGCCAGCAGTTTGGGCAGCGGTCGGACCATATATTTT. Its protein is CASSLGSGRTIYF. The V and J genes are TRBV12-3 or TRBV12-4 and TRBJ1-3; D gene unclear. Deletions cut 3 bases from V and 10 bases from J, with 13 bases between. CDR3 size: 13 residues.

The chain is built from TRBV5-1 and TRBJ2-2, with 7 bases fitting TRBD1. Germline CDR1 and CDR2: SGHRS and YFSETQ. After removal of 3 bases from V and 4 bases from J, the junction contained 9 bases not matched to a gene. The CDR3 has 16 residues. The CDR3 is CASSWETGIITGELFF. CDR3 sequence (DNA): TGCGCCAGCAGCTGGGAGACAGGGATAATCACCGGGGAGCTGTTTTTT.

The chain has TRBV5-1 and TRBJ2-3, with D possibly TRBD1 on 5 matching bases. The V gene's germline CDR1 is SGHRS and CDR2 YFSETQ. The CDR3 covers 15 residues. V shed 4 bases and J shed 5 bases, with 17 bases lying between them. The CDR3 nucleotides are TGCGCCAGCAGCCCCCAGATAGGGGTTGAAGATACGCAGTATTTT. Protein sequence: CASSPQIGVEDTQYF.

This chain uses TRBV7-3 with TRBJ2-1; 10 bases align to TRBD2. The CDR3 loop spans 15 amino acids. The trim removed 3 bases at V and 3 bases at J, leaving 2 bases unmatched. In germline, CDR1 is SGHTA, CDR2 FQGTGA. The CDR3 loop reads CASSFTSGDYNEQFF. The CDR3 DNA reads TGTGCCAGCAGCTTCACTAGCGGGGACTACAATGAGCAGTTCTTC.

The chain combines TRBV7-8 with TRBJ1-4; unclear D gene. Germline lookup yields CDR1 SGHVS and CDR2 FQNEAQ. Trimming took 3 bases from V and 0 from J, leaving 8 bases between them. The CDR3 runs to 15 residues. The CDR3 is CASSFVIATNEKLFF. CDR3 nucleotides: TGTGCCAGCAGCTTCGTCATAGCAACTAATGAAAAACTGTTTTTT.

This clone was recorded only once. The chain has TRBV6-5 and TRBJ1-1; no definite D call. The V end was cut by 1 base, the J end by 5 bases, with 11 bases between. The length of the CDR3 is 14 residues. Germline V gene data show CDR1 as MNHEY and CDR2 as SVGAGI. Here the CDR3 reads CASSYLTGSTEAFF. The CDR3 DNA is TGTGCCAGCAGTTACTTGACCGGGTCTACTGAAGCTTTCTTT.

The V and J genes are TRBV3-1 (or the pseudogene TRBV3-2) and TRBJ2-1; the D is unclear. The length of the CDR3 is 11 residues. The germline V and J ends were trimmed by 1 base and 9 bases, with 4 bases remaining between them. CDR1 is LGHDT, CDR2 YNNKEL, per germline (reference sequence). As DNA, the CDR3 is TGTGCCAGCAGCCAAGCCGGTGAGCAGTTCTTC. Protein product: CASSQAGEQFF.

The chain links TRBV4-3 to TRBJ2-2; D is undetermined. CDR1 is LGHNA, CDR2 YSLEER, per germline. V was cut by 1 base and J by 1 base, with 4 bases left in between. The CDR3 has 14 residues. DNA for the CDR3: TGCGCCAGCAGCCAAGTACAGAACACCGGGGAGCTGTTTTTT. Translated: CASSQVQNTGELFF.

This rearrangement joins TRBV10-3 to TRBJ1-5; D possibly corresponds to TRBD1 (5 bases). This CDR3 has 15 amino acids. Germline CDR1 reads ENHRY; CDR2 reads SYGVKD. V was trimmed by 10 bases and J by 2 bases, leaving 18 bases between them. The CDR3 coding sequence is TGTGCCACCTGGATAGGGGAATACGGCAATCAGCCCCAGCATTTT. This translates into CATWIGEYGNQPQHF.

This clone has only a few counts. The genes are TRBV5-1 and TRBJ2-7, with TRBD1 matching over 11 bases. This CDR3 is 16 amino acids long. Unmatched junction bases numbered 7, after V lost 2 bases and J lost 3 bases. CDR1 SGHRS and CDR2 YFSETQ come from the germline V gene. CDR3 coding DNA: TGCGCCAGCAGCTTAGGGGACAGGGGGAGCGGCTACGAGCAGTACTTC. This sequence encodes CASSLGDRGSGYEQYF.

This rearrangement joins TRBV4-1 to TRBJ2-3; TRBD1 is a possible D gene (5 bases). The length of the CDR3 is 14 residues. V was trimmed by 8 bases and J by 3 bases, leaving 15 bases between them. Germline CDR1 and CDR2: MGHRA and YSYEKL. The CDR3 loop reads CASSGGARTDTQYF. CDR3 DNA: TGCGCCAGCTCCGGTGGGGCGAGGACAGATACGCAGTATTTT.

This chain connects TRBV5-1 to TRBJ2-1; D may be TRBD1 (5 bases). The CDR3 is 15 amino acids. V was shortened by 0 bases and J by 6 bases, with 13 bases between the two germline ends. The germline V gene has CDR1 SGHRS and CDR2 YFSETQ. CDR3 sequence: CASSLGTLRGNEQFF. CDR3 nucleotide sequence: TGCGCCAGCAGCTTGGGGACATTAAGAGGCAATGAGCAGTTCTTC.

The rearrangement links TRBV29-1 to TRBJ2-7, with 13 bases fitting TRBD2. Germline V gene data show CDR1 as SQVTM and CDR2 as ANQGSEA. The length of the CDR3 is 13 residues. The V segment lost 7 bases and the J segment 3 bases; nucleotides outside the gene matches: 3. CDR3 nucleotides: TGCAGCGCTCGGACTAGCGGGAGCTACGAGCAGTACGTC. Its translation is CSARTSGSYEQYV.

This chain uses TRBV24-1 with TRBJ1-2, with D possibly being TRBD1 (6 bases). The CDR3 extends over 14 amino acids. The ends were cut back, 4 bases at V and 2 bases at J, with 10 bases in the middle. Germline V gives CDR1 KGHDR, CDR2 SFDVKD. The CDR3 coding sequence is TGTGCCACCAGTGACCCGACAGGCAACTATGGCTACACCTTC. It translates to CATSDPTGNYGYTF.

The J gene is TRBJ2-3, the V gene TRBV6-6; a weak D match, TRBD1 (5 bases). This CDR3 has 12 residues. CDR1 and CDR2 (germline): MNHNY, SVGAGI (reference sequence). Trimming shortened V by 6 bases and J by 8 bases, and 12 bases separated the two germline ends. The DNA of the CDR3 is TGTGCCAGCAGCGATCAGGGTGGTACGCAGTATTTT. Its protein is CASSDQGGTQYF.

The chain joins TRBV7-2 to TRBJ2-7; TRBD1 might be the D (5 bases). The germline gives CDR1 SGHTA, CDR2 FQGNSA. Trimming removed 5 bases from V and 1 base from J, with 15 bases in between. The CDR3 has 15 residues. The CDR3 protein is CASSPGARWSYEQYF. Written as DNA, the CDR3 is TGTGCCAGCAGCCCTGGGGCTAGATGGTCCTACGAGCAGTACTTC.

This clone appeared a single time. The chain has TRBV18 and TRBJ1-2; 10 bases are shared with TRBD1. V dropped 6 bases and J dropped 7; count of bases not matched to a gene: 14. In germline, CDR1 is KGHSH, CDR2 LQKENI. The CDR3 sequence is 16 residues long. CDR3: CASSPTLGTGVGGYTF. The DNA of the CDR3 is TGTGCCAGCTCGCCCACCCTTGGGACAGGGGTCGGTGGCTACACCTTC.

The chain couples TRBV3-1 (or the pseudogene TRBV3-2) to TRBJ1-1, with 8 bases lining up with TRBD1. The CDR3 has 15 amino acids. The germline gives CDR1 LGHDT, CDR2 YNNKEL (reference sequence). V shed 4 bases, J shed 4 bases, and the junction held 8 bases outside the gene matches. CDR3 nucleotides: TGTGCCAGCAGCCCACGCAGGGGGCGTCGCACTGAAGCTTTCTTT. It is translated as CASSPRRGRRTEAFF.

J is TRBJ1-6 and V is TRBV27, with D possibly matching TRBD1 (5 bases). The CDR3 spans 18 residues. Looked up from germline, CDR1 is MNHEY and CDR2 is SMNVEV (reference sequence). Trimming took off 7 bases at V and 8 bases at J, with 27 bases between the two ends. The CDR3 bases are TGTGCCAGCACCCACCGGGGGAGGGGCGGCTCGAGTGATTCACCCCTCCACTTT. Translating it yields CASTHRGRGGSSDSPLHF.

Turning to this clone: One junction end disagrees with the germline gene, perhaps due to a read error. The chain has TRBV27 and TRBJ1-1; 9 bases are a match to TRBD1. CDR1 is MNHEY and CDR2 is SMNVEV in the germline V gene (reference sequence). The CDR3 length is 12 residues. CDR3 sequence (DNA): TGTGCCAGCAGATTGAAACAGGGGGCCCCGGCCTTT. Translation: CASRLKQGAPAF.

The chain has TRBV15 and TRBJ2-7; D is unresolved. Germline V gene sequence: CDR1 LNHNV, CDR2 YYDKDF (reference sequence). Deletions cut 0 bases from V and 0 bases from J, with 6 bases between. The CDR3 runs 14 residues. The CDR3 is CATSRDGPSYEQYF. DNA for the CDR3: TGTGCCACCAGCAGAGATGGCCCCTCCTACGAGCAGTACTTC.

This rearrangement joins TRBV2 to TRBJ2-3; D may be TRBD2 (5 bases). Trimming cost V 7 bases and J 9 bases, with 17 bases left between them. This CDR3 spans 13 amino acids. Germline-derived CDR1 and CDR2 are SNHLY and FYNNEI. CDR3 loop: CASKRALLGTQYF. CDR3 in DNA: TGTGCCAGCAAGAGGGCCCTTCTGGGGACGCAGTATTTT.

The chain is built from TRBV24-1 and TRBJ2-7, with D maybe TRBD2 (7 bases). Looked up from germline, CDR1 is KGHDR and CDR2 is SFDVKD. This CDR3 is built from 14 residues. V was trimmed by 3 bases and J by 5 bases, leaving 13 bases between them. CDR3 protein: CATSDPQGRDEQYF. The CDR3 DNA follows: TGTGCCACCAGTGATCCTCAGGGGAGGGACGAGCAGTACTTC.

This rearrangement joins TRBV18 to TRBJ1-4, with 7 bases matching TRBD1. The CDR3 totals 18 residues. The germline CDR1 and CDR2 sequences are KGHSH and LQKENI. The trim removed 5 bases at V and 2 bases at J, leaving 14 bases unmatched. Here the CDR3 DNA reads TGTGCCAGCTCAACGAACCCCCCAGGGGGGTCTACTAATGAAAAACTGTTTTTT. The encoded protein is CASSTNPPGGSTNEKLFF.

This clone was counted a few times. The CDR3 sequence is CASSLGQPYEQYF. The CDR3 DNA reads TGTGCCAGCAGTCTGGGACAGCCCTACGAGCAGTACTTC. The rearrangement links TRBV28 to TRBJ2-7; the match to TRBD1 covers 7 bases. The V gene end was trimmed by 5 bases and the J gene end by 2 bases; junction bases not matched to a gene: 3. The germline gives CDR1 MDHEN, CDR2 SYDVKM. The CDR3 loop spans 13 amino acids.